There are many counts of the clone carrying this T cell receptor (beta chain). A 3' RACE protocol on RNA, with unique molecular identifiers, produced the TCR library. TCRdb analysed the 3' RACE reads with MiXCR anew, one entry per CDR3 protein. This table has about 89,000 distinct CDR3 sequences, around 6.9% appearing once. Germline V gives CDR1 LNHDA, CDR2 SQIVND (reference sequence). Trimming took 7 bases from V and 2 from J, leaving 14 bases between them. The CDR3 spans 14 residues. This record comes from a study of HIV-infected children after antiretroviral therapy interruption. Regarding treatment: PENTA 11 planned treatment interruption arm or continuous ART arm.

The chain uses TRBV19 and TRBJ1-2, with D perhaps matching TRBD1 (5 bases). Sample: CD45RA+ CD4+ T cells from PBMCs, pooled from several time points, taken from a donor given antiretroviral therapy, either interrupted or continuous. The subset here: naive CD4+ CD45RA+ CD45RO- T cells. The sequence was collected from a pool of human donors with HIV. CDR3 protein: CASIPADRNYGYTF. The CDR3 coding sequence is TGTGCCAGTATCCCAGCCGACAGAAACTATGGCTACACCTTC. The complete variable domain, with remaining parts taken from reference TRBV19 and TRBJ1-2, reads DGGITQSPKYLFRKEGQNVTLSCEQNLNHDAMYWYRQDPGQGLRLIYYSQIVNDFQKGDIAEGYSVSREKKESFPLTVTSAQKNPTAFYLCASIPADRNYGYTFGSGTRLTVV.